The clone carrying this TCR beta chain was counted at least ten times. The CDR3 covers 13 residues. V was clipped by 4 bases and J by 2 bases, with 9 bases between them. CDR1 and CDR2 (germline): SQVTM, ANQGSEA. These data come from a study of early T cells in non-severe SARS-CoV-2 infection. Researchers attached unique molecular identifiers to individual cDNA molecules. TCRdb used MiXCR to reprocess the 5' RACE reads, holding one entry per CDR3 protein. This table has some 59,000 distinct CDR3 sequences, approximately 10% appearing once. The sequencing sample was made of whole blood. This chain uses TRBV29-1 with TRBJ2-1; possibly TRBD2 for D (5 bases). The receptor's source is an adult who was a healthcare worker with PCR-confirmed SARS-CoV-2 infection or an uninfected control (not recorded which). CDR3: CSVAEGPYNEQFF. For the CDR3, the DNA is TGCAGCGTTGCTGAGGGTCCCTACAATGAGCAGTTCTTC.